These T cell receptor beta chains were read from a single sample in a study of vaccination and CD4 T cells after COVID-19. Their antigens remain unidentified. MiXCR was run by TCRdb on the PCR reads, yielding one entry per CDR3 protein. The profile covers approximately 14,000 distinct CDR3 sequences, with about 47% appearing a single time and under 12% taken by the ten largest. The sample was CD4+ T cells from blood, cultured in vitro. These receptors all come from a human donor who had recovered from COVID-19. Each CDR3 is given with its conserved first and last residue. Fields, in order: D gene, clone size, V gene, J gene, CDR3 DNA, CDR3 protein. The D gene is left open where the match is weak. Only some rows state a clone size, as once, few, many or a class for expanded clones.

>TRBD1|few|TRBV7-6|TRBJ1-5
TGTGCCAGCAGCTTTCAGGGACAGGGTAATCAGCCCCAGCATTTT
CASSFQGQGNQPQHF
>.|.|TRBV14|TRBJ2-5
TGTGCCAGCAGCCAAGCAACGTACCAAGAGACCCAGTACTTC
CASSQATYQETQYF
>.|few|TRBV21-1|TRBJ1-6
TGTGCCAGCAGCAAAAACGAGGACGGAATCTCACCCCTCCACTTT
CASSKNEDGISPLHF
>.|few|TRBV27|TRBJ1-5
TGTGCCAGCAGTACCCCGGGTCAGCCCCAGCATTTT
CASSTPGQPQHF
>TRBD1|.|TRBV7-8|TRBJ2-4
TGTGCCAGCAGCTTTCACCGGGACAGTGGTATCAAAAACATTCAGTACTTC
CASSFHRDSGIKNIQYF
>.|.|TRBV5-1|TRBJ2-5
TGCGCCAGCAGTTCGAACAGGGTTGGGGAGACCCAGTACTTC
CASSSNRVGETQYF
>TRBD1|.|TRBV28|TRBJ2-7
TGTGCCAGCAGCACAGGGGGGTTACCTATCAACCCTTACGAGCAGTACTTC
CASSTGGLPINPYEQYF
>.|few|TRBV6-1|TRBJ1-2
TGTGCCAGCAGTGCAAGTCCAGGGTACAATGGCTACACCTTC
CASSASPGYNGYTF
>.|few|TRBV6-1|TRBJ1-6
TGTGCCAGCAGGCGGGCGGCGGATTCACCCCTCCACTTT
CASRRAADSPLHF
>.|few|TRBV7-9|TRBJ2-3
TGTGCCAGCAGCTTAGTCGGGAGTGACACAGATACGCAGTATTTT
CASSLVGSDTDTQYF
>.|.|TRBV27|TRBJ1-1
TGTGCCAGCAGTGACTACGGGGGGCCGGGGGCTTTCTTT
CASSDYGGPGAFF
>.|.|TRBV7-9|TRBJ2-5
TGTGCCAGCAGCTTATCTTCCCGAGAGACCCAGTACTTC
CASSLSSRETQYF
>.|large|TRBV6-1|TRBJ1-5
TGTGCCAGCAGTGACAGGGCCCAGCCCCAGCATTTT
CASSDRAQPQHF
>TRBD2|.|TRBV20-1|TRBJ2-7
TGCAGTGCTAGAGATGTAGCGGGAGTACAGTACGAGCAGTACTTC
CSARDVAGVQYEQYF
>TRBD1|.|TRBV2|TRBJ1-2
TGTGCCAGCCGCGCCGGGACAGCCAACTATGGCTACACCTTC
CASRAGTANYGYTF
>TRBD2|.|TRBV7-8|TRBJ2-1
TGTGCCAGCAGCCATAGCGGGACGCTCTACAATGAGCAGTTCTTC
CASSHSGTLYNEQFF
>TRBD2|.|TRBV4-3|TRBJ2-4
TGCGCCAGCAGCCAAGATTGGGGGCTAGGACTAGCGGGGACAAGGAACATTCAGTACTTC
CASSQDWGLGLAGTRNIQYF
>.|.|TRBV20-1|TRBJ2-1
TGCAGTGCCATCGACCTCACGGGGAGGAACAATGAGCAGTTCTTC
CSAIDLTGRNNEQFF
>.|few|TRBV20-1|TRBJ2-7
TGCAGTGCCTCACTGGAGTACGAGCAGTACTTC
CSASLEYEQYF
>TRBD2|.|TRBV2|TRBJ2-3
TGTGCCAGCAGTGATTCACAGGGGACTAGCGTCAGCACAGATACGCAGTATTTT
CASSDSQGTSVSTDTQYF
>.|few|TRBV20-1|TRBJ1-1
TGCAGTGCTAGAGATCTAGGTCAGGGAGACAGTGAAGCTTTCTTT
CSARDLGQGDSEAFF
>.|.|TRBV7-2|TRBJ1-3
TGTGCCAGCAGCGGTCGCGGGGGCTCTGGAAACACCATATATTTT
CASSGRGGSGNTIYF
>.|.|TRBV5-4|TRBJ2-5
TGTGCCAGCAGCTTAATGGACAGCCAAGAGACCCAGTACTTC
CASSLMDSQETQYF
>.|.|TRBV10-3|TRBJ1-1
TGTGCCATCATGGGGGTTGGAGACACTGAAGCTTTCTTT
CAIMGVGDTEAFF
>.|.|TRBV6-1|TRBJ1-5
TGTGCCAGCCGAGCCTTTAATCAGCCCCAGCATTTT
CASRAFNQPQHF
>TRBD1|few|TRBV6-1|TRBJ1-5
TGTGCCAGCAGTCCCGGGACAGAGCATCAGCCCCAGCATTTT
CASSPGTEHQPQHF
>TRBD2|.|TRBV6-1|TRBJ2-3
TGTGCCAGCAGTCGGACTTTGGCGGGGGAGATGAATACGCAGTATTTT
CASSRTLAGEMNTQYF
>.|.|TRBV20-1|TRBJ2-3
TGCAGTGCTAGAGATCCCCTTGGGGGAGGTATTACAGATACGCAGTATTTT
CSARDPLGGGITDTQYF
>.|.|TRBV15|TRBJ2-6
TGTGCCACCAGCAGAGGGGGCGACTCTGGGGCCAACGTCCTGACTTTC
CATSRGGDSGANVLTF
>TRBD1|.|TRBV6-5|TRBJ1-6
TGTGCCAGCAGTTACCTGGACTGGACAGGGGGAATCTCCTATAATTCACCCCTCCACTTT
CASSYLDWTGGISYNSPLHF
>.|.|TRBV5-4|TRBJ1-3
TGTGCCAGCAGCGCGGGCCTCTCTGGAAACACCATATATTTT
CASSAGLSGNTIYF
>.|few|TRBV7-9|TRBJ2-3
TGTGCCAGCAGCTTAGAGAGCACAGATACGCAGTATTTT
CASSLESTDTQYF
>.|.|TRBV2|TRBJ2-1
TGTGCCAGCAGCGCGGAGGAGTACAATGAGCAGTTCTTC
CASSAEEYNEQFF
>TRBD2|.|TRBV20-1|TRBJ2-3
TGCAGTGCAGCGGGAGGGGCAGATACGCAGTATTTT
CSAAGGADTQYF
>TRBD2|.|TRBV7-2|TRBJ2-5
TGTGCCAGCGCAGGGACTTTCGGGAGGGGGAGAGGAGAAGAGACCCAGTACTTC
CASAGTFGRGRGEETQYF
>TRBD2|.|TRBV28|TRBJ2-1
TGTGCCAGCAGTATTTCTAGCGGAGGAATCTACAATGAGCAGTTCTTC
CASSISSGGIYNEQFF
>TRBD1|.|TRBV7-3|TRBJ2-7
TGTGCCAGCAGCTTACAAGGGGGCACGTCCTACGAGCAGTACTTC
CASSLQGGTSYEQYF
>TRBD2|.|TRBV7-3|TRBJ2-3
TGTGCCAGCAGCCCGGGACTAGCGTCGGATACGCAGTATTTT
CASSPGLASDTQYF
>TRBD2|.|TRBV25-1|TRBJ2-5
TGTGCCAGCAGTAATAGCGGGAGAGAGACCCAGTACTTC
CASSNSGRETQYF
>.|.|TRBV5-1|TRBJ2-5
TGCGCCAGCAGCTCGTCCTTCGAGACCCAGTACTTC
CASSSSFETQYF